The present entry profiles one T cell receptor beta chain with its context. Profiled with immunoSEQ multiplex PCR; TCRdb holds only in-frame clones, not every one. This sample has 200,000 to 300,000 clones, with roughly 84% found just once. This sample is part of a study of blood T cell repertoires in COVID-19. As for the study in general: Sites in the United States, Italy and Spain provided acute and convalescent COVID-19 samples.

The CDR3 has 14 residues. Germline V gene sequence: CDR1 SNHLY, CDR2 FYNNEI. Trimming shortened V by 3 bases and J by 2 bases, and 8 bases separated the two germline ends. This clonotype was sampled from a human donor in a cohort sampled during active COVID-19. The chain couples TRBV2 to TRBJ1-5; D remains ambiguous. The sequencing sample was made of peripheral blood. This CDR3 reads CASSERGGNQPQHF. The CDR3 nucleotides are TGTGCCAGCAGTGAGCGGGGAGGCAATCAGCCCCAGCATTTT.